In its sample, the clone carrying this TCR beta chain was seen many times. What it binds is unknown. The data originate from a study of T-cell reconstitution after alpha-beta-depleted transplantation in children. Germline V gene sequence: CDR1 SGHRS, CDR2 YFSETQ. The V end lost 4 bases, the J end lost 4 bases, and 18 bases lay between the germline ends. The CDR3 runs to 15 residues. Unique molecular identifiers were built into the TCRbeta library. Each CDR3 protein is one row after TCRdb ran MiXCR on the PCR reads. The sample comprises around 300,000 distinct CDR3 sequences, 6.5% to 9% of which are singletons, and 9.1% rests with the top ten. The study's findings and limits: Alpha-beta T cells about two months after transplant reportedly derived from several hundred expanded graft clones. T-cell counts and diversity were attributed mostly to newly produced T cells one year after transplant.

The source material was peripheral blood, sampled 360 days after TCRalphabeta/CD19-depleted stem cell transplant. The source is a female patient aged 2-10 years who had a stem cell transplant for Fanconi anemia, so the T cells may come from the graft donor. The gene calls are TRBV5-1 and TRBJ2-7; D is undetermined. The CDR3 loop is CASSAVSETYYEQYF. The CDR3 DNA reads TGCGCCAGCAGCGCTGTAAGTGAGACATATTACGAGCAGTACTTC.